This TCR beta chain was identified in a study of PD-L1 blockade in urothelial cancer (dated by TCRdb to about 2017). Turning to the overall study: Every patient began therapy in the mid-2010s and was given atezolizumab 1,200 mg intravenously every 3 weeks. About nine tenths of the roughly 30 patients were males with bladder-origin urothelial cancer, and about 60% of the 29 reported a prior smoking history. Patients had an ECOG performance status of 0 or 1 and had received between 0 and 3 prior chemotherapy regimens. Blood samples were analyzed at 3 weeks after treatment start (second dose) and at 6 weeks after treatment start. Blood samples yielded a median of around 130,000 T cells and more than 75,000 unique TCRs, with median clonality 0.080. An exploratory multi-omic analysis was conducted of the somatic, immune and clinical correlates of response to PD-L1 blockade with atezolizumab in urothelial cancer. Pretreatment tumor samples, along with matched peripheral blood serially collected before and after atezolizumab treatment, were subjected to TCR sequencing. Durable clinical benefit meant progression-free survival longer than 6 months, and TCR features were also tested against progression-free and overall survival. In the same patients who had TCR sequencing, pretreatment tumors also underwent whole exome sequencing and RNA sequencing. Durable clinical benefit was achieved by nine patients but not by the remaining 20. Approximately 29 patients had pretreatment blood TCR-seq, roughly 24 had at least one posttreatment blood collection, and roughly 24 had tumor TCR-seq.

In the paper's terms, the time point label means: pretreatment peripheral blood. The cohort comprised approximately 30 patients with locally advanced or metastatic urothelial carcinoma treated at Memorial Sloan Kettering on a trial protocol. Peripheral blood mononuclear cells were collected from each patient pretreatment and during treatment, giving between 1 and 8 total time points per patient. The Qiagen DNeasy Blood extraction kit was used to purify genomic DNA from total PBMCs and from tumor samples. PBMCs were collected pretreatment and during treatment, and were isolated and stored as previously described. This clone has a single count. The antigen it binds to is not known. One base away there is no much larger clone; base qualities are not given. Study-wide conclusions, independent of this receptor: Greater expansion of tumor-associated TCR clones in peripheral blood 3 weeks after the start of treatment was observed in patients with durable benefit (n ≈ 22, p = 0.022). Because of the small sample size (n ≈ 29) and the many exploratory analyses performed, the results are intended to be regarded as hypothesis-generating. A pretreatment peripheral blood TCR clonality below the median was linked to improved progression-free and overall survival.

CDR1 MNHEY and CDR2 SMNVEV are derived from the germline V gene (reference sequence). V trim: 1 base; J trim: 2 bases; unmatched bases: 2. The cysteine opens and the phenylalanine closes a CDR3 of 17 amino acids. Of all the DNA, just the CDR3 is kept, 51 bases in frame from base 1. Synthetic TCR analog templates were spiked into each PCR to estimate absolute template abundance from read counts. Using the immunoSEQ assay, TCRbeta CDR3 regions were amplified from genomic DNA with bias-controlled V and J gene primers. Sequencing of rearranged TCRbeta segments was performed at approximately 20X coverage. The paper's data handling went like this. Sequencing errors were corrected by clustering, and CDR3s were annotated against IMGT so that V, D and J genes could be assigned. Downstream analyses used only productive TCRbeta rearrangements, leaving out any out-of-frame or stop-codon sequences. Clonality was calculated as one minus the Shannon entropy normalized by the log of the number of unique productive sequences. Clones differing between time points or between blood and tumor were identified using Fisher's exact test with Benjamini-Hochberg correction, with an adjusted p below 0.01 applied as the threshold. Entries here come from immuneACCESS through TCRdb and include only in-frame sequences with V and J called. Some clones fail to appear in such tables; in the studies checked, an unresolved V gene covers under half of the shortfall, and the cause of the remainder is unknown. V and J calls and clone size are given by that table; D and trimming were obtained from the DNA. The sample data list 80,000 to 90,000 clones, and 85% of these were observed just once. The ten top clones hold under 15% of the sample.

The chain couples TRBV27 to TRBJ2-3, and TRBD2 aligns with 14 junction nucleotides. The sequenced sample was PBMCs, obtained around atezolizumab (anti-PD-L1) treatment. This sequence originates from a man aged 60 to 69 with urothelial cancer. Read as DNA, the sequence is TGTGCCAGCAGTTTATGGGGACTAGCGGGGGCCACAGATACGCAGTATTTT. It translates to CASSLWGLAGATDTQYF.